These 17 T cell receptor beta chains share one sample of origin, sequenced in a study of CD8 T cells in ankylosing spondylitis. TCRdb called the 5' RACE reads again in MiXCR, with one record for every CDR3 protein. The sample carries 200,000 to 300,000 distinct CDR3 sequences, over 9.5% recorded once. Input material: blood, either unsorted or a sorted T cell fraction (not recorded which). The receptors stem from a male donor with ankylosing spondylitis or in good health (not recorded which).

This clonotype has at least ten counts. The chain couples TRBV30 to TRBJ2-7, with D uncertain. Germline loops: CDR1 GTSNPN, CDR2 SVGIG (reference sequence). The CDR3 is 14 amino acids. V lost 2 bases and J 2 bases, leaving 13 bases between the germline ends. The CDR3 here is CAWSSRDGTYEQYF. CDR3 sequence (DNA): TGTGCCTGGAGTTCTAGGGATGGGACCTACGAGCAGTACTTC.

This clonotype was counted ten times or more. The chain has TRBV6-5 and TRBJ2-7, with a tentative D call TRBD1 (6 bases). The V gene's germline CDR1 is MNHEY and CDR2 SVGAGI. Trimming shortened V by 0 bases and J by 0 bases, and 15 bases separated the two germline ends. The CDR3 covers 17 residues. The CDR3: CASSYSTTGPRSYEQYF. The CDR3 nucleotides are TGTGCCAGCAGTTACTCTACGACAGGACCCCGCTCCTACGAGCAGTACTTC.

This chain joins TRBV7-2 and TRBJ1-4; D unresolved. Germline V CDR1 and CDR2: SGHTA, FQGNSA. V was clipped by 2 bases and J by 8 bases, with 15 bases between them. This CDR3 comprises 15 residues. CDR3 coding DNA: TGTGCCAGCAGCTTATCTTCCCCGCCCAACGAAAAACTGTTTTTT. This sequence encodes CASSLSSPPNEKLFF.

This chain links TRBV14 with TRBJ2-1; 7 bases agree with TRBD2. Germline V CDR1 and CDR2: SGHDN, FVKESK. The CDR3 spans 16 residues. Trimming took 4 bases from V and 0 from J; bases not matched to a gene: 6. The CDR3 protein is CASSLGRDYSYNEQFF. CDR3 DNA sequence: TGTGCCAGCAGCCTTGGGAGGGATTACTCCTACAATGAGCAGTTCTTC.

This clonotype was found many times. The chain combines TRBV12-3 or TRBV12-4 with TRBJ2-7; no firm D call. The CDR3 runs 16 residues. Trimming cost V 0 bases and J 0 bases, with 12 bases left between them. CDR3 coding DNA: TGTGCCAGCAGTTTAGCCGGCACACAAAACTCCTACGAGCAGTACTTC. This translates into CASSLAGTQNSYEQYF.

This clonotype showed up many times. The chain has TRBV21-1 and TRBJ2-2; the D segment call TRBD1 is taken from the table without a DNA check. TRBV21-1 is a known pseudogene. This CDR3 has 15 amino acids. DNA for the CDR3: TGTGCCAGCAGTAACAGGGGGCAGGTAACCGGGGAGCTGTTTTTT. Translating gives CASSNRGQVTGELFF.

In its sample, this clonotype was seen many times. This chain connects TRBV20-1 to TRBJ1-2, with TRBD1 as a possible D gene (6 bases). Germline CDR1 is DFQATT and CDR2 is SNEGSKA (reference sequence). With 0 bases removed from V and 7 bases from J, the gap between germline ends came to 24 bases. The CDR3 has 17 residues. Written as DNA, the CDR3 is TGCAGTGCTAGAGATCTCCGGTCAGGGGCAGGTTTCCGTGGCTACACCTTC. It codes for CSARDLRSGAGFRGYTF.

This clonotype has at least ten counts. The rearrangement links TRBV10-3 to TRBJ2-1, with 7 bases fitting TRBD2. Germline CDR1 reads ENHRY; CDR2 reads SYGVKD. V was pared by 7 bases and J by 3 bases, with 3 bases of the junction left unmatched. The CDR3 covers 13 residues. For the CDR3, the DNA is TGTGCCATCATGGGGGAGGGCTACAATGAGCAGTTCTTC. It yields the protein CAIMGEGYNEQFF.

In its sample, this clonotype was seen many times. This chain uses TRBV5-5 with TRBJ2-1; the D gene is possibly TRBD1 (6 bases). V lost 0 bases to trimming and J lost 1 base, with 8 bases between them. Germline V gene lookup returns CDR1 SGHKS and CDR2 YYEKEE (reference sequence). The CDR3 is 15 residues long. The CDR3 nucleotides read TGTGCCAGCAGCTTGGACAGGGAGTCCTACAATGAGCAGTTCTTC. This gives the protein CASSLDRESYNEQFF.

In this sample, this clonotype turned up many times. The V and J genes are TRBV12-3 or TRBV12-4 and TRBJ2-1; the D gene is possibly TRBD2 (6 bases). Trimming took off 3 bases at V and 0 bases at J, with 9 bases between the two ends. This CDR3 is 15 amino acids long. In nucleotides, the CDR3 is TGTGCCAGCAGTTTGGGGCGGGGCTCCTACAATGAGCAGTTCTTC. Translating it yields CASSLGRGSYNEQFF.

In this sample, this clonotype turned up many times. The chain has TRBV20-1 and TRBJ2-5; possibly TRBD2 for D (5 bases). The CDR3 has 12 residues. Germline lookup yields CDR1 DFQATT and CDR2 SNEGSKA (reference sequence). Trimming cost V 6 bases and J 2 bases, with 10 bases left between them. CDR3 region: CSARGLQETQYF. The CDR3, as DNA: TGCAGTGCCCGAGGGCTACAAGAGACCCAGTACTTC.

This clonotype was counted at least ten times. This chain joins TRBV20-1 and TRBJ1-2, with no clear D. This CDR3 has 14 residues. Germline CDR1 is DFQATT and CDR2 is SNEGSKA (reference sequence). The V and J ends lost 6 bases and 4 bases respectively, with 18 bases between them. The CDR3 nucleotides are TGCAGTGCCCAAAGATCAGACACCCTCTATGGCTACACCTTC. It yields the protein CSAQRSDTLYGYTF.

This clonotype was picked up many times. The rearrangement uses TRBV4-1 and TRBJ2-1; maybe TRBD1 (5 bases). Trimming left V 1 base short and J 6 bases short, with 16 bases between. This CDR3 region has 16 residues. Germline assignment: CDR1 MGHRA and CDR2 YSYEKL. Here the CDR3 reads CASSQGQMGPGNEQFF. For the CDR3, the DNA is TGCGCCAGCAGCCAAGGACAGATGGGGCCTGGCAATGAGCAGTTCTTC.

The table lists this clonotype with many counts. The chain is built from TRBV7-6 and TRBJ2-1; D could derive from TRBD1 or TRBD2 (5 bases each). V lost 5 bases, J lost 4 bases, and 12 bases lay in between. Germline CDR1 is SGHVS and CDR2 is FNYEAQ. CDR3 size: 14 residues. The CDR3 region is CASSRPGQYNEQFF. CDR3 DNA: TGTGCCAGCAGCCGGCCGGGGCAGTACAATGAGCAGTTCTTC.

This clonotype was observed at least ten times. The V and J genes are TRBV29-1 and TRBJ2-7; 7 nucleotides line up with TRBD2. Germline V gives CDR1 SQVTM, CDR2 ANQGSEA. With V trimmed by 4 bases and J by 4 bases, 7 bases remained unmatched. The CDR3 is made up of 13 amino acids. CDR3 region: CSVGGGEIYEQYF. CDR3 nucleotide sequence: TGCAGCGTTGGGGGAGGGGAGATTTACGAGCAGTACTTC.

The genes are TRBV13 and TRBJ2-1; TRBD1 aligns across 9 bases. The V segment lost 5 bases and the J segment 2 bases; nucleotides outside the gene matches: 7. The CDR3 is 16 amino acids. Germline V lookup: CDR1 PRHDT, CDR2 FYEKMQ (reference sequence). CDR3 sequence (DNA): TGTGCCAGCAGCCAGGGACAGGGAAGGACCTACAATGAGCAGTTCTTC. Amino acids: CASSQGQGRTYNEQFF.

As to this clonotype: A much larger clone lies a single base off, so this may be a read error. No conserved phenylalanine or tryptophan is present at the end of the CDR3, so a read error is the likely explanation. The chain recombines TRBV4-2 with TRBJ2-3; 13 bases fit TRBD2. There are 17 residues in the CDR3. Per germline, CDR1 LGHNA and CDR2 YNFKEQ. Trimming at V came to 1 base and at J to 5 bases, leaving 6 bases not matched to a gene. CDR3 amino acids: CASSQAGLAGELDTQYS. The CDR3 DNA reads as TGTGCCAGCAGCCAAGCCGGACTAGCGGGAGAACTAGATACGCAGTATTCT.